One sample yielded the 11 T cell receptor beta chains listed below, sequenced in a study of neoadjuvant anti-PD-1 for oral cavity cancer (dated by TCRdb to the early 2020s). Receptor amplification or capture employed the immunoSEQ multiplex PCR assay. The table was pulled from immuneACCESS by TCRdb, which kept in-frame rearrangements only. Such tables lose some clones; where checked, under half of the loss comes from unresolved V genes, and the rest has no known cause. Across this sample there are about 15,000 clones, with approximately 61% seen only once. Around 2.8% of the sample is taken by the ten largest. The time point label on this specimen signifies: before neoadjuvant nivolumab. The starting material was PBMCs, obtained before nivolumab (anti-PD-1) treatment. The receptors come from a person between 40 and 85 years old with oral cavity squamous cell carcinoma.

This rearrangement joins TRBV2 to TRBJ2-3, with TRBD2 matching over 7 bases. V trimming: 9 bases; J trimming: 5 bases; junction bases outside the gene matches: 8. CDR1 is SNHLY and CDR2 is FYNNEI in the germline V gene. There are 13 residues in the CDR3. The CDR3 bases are TGTGCCAGTAATACGGGAGGCGAAGATACGCAGTATTTT. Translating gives CASNTGGEDTQYF. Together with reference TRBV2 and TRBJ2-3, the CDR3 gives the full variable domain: EPEVTQTPSHQVTQMGQEVILRCVPISNHLYFYWYRQILGQKVEFLVSFYNNEISEKSEIFDDQFSVERPDGSNFTLKIRSTKLEDSAMYFCASNTGGEDTQYFGPGTRLTVL.

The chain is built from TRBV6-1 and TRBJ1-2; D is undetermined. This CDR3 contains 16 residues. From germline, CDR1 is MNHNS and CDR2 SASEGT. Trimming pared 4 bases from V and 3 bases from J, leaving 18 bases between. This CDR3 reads CASSGAMGSRYYGYTF. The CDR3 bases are TGTGCCAGCAGTGGTGCAATGGGATCCCGCTACTATGGCTACACCTTC.

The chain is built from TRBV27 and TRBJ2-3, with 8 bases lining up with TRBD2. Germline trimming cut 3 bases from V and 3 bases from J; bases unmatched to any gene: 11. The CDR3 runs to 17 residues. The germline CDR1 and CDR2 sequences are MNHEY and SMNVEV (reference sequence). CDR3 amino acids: CASSLGLAGLGTDTQYF. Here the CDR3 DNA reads TGTGCCAGCAGTTTGGGTCTGGCGGGACTAGGGACAGATACGCAGTATTTT.

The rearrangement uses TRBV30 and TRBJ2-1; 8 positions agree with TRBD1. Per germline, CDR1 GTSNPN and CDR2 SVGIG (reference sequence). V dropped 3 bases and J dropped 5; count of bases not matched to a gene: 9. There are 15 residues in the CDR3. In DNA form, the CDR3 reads TGTGCCTGGAGGCGGACAGGGAGTCTTCACAATGAGCAGTTCTTC. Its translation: CAWRRTGSLHNEQFF.

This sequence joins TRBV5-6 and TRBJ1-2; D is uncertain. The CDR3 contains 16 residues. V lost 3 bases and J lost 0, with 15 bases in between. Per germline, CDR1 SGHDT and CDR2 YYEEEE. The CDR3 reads CASSSTASPSNYGYTF. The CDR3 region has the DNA TGTGCCAGCAGCTCGACGGCGTCGCCATCTAACTATGGCTACACCTTC.

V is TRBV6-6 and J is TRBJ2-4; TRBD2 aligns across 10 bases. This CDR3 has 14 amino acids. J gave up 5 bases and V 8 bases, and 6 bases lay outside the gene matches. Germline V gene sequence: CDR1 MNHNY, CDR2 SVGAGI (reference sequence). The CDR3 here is CASSQRGGENIQYF. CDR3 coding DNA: TGTGCCAGCTCCCAGCGGGGGGGGGAAAACATTCAGTACTTC.

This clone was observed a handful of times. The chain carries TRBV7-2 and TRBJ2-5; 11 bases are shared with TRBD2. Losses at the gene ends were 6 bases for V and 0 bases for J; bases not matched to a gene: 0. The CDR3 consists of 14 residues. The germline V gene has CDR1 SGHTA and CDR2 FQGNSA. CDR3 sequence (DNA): TGTGCCAGCAGGACTAGCGGGAACCAAGAGACCCAGTACTTC. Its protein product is CASRTSGNQETQYF.

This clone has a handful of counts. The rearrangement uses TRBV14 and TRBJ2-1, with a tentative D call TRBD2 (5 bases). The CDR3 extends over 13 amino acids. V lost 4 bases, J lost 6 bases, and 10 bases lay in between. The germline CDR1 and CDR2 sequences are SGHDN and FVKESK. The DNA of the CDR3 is TGTGCCAGCAGCCGGACTCGAGGCAATGAGCAGTTCTTC. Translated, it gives CASSRTRGNEQFF. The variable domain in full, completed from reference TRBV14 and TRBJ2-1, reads EAGVTQFPSHSVIEKGQTVTLRCDPISGHDNLYWYRRVMGKEIKFLLHFVKESKQDESGMPNNRFLAERTGGTYSTLKVQPAELEDSGVYFCASSRTRGNEQFFGPGTRLTVL.

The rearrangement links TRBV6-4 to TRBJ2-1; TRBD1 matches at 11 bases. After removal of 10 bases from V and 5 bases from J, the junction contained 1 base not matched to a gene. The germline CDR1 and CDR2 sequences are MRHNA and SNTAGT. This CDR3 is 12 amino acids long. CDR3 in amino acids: CATGQGDNEQFF. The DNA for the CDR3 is TGTGCCACGGGACAGGGGGACAATGAGCAGTTCTTC.

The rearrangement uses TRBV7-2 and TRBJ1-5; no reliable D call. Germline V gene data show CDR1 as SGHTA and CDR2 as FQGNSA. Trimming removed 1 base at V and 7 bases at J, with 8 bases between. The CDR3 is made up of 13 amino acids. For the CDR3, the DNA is TGTGCCAGCAGCTTAGACAGCGGCCAGCCCCAGCATTTT. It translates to CASSLDSGQPQHF.

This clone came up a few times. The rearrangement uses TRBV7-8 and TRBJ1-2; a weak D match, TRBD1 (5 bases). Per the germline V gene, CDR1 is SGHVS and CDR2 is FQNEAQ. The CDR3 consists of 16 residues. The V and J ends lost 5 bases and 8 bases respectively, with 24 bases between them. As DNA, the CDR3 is TGTGCCAGCAGCCCGGGGGTTCTATCCAGCCTACAAGGCTACACCTTC. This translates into CASSPGVLSSLQGYTF.